This TCR beta chain was captured by sequencing in a study of T cells after posttransplantation cyclophosphamide. On the day of bone marrow donation, the related graft donor provided peripheral blood. To note about this clone: Antigen: not known.

Findings of the study overall: Blood and skin or GI T cell repertoires showed limited TRB overlap. Recipient CMV seropositivity and CMV reactivation strongly tracked TRB clonality. Donor-recipient repertoire similarity was low at 1-2 months, rising over year one.

Method: immunoSEQ multiplex PCR; TCRdb's copy keeps in-frame clones and lacks some. Of about 66,000 clones in the sample, just under 95% are singletons; the top ten hold about 3.2%. The TCR was taken from a woman younger than 45 in good health and a related stem cell transplant donor. Sequencing input: PBMCs.

The CDR3 coding sequence is TGTGCCAGCAGCGCCGGGAATAGCGGGGGCTACGAGCAGTACTTC. This translates into CASSAGNSGGYEQYF. The chain combines TRBV7-9 with TRBJ2-7; 9 bases map to TRBD2. Germline V CDR1 and CDR2: SEHNR, FQNEAQ (reference sequence). The CDR3 is 15 amino acids. V lost 5 bases and J lost 3; bases outside the gene matches: 8.